This passage covers 31 T cell receptor beta chains from one sample sequenced in a study of blood T cells in healthy people across ages. Next came a second PCR, run for about 6 to 12 cycles, which used a sample-barcoded 5' primer along with a J-beta primer mix. MiXCR, run by TCRdb on the 5' RACE reads, gives a single entry per CDR3 protein. The data hold about 680,000 distinct CDR3 sequences, with roughly 50% observed a single time. The sequenced sample was blood. The receptors originated from a woman aged 60-75 years in good health.

This clonotype was found many times. The rearrangement joins TRBV6-2 or TRBV6-3 to TRBJ1-5; D gene uncertain. Trimming removed 5 bases from V and 5 bases from J, with 7 bases in between. Germline values: CDR1 MNHEY, CDR2 SVGEGT. This CDR3 is 12 amino acids long. CDR3 nucleotide sequence: TGTGCCAGCAGTCCAATCCATCAGCCCCAGCATTTT. This sequence encodes CASSPIHQPQHF.

The chain links TRBV6-2 or TRBV6-3 to TRBJ2-1, with 14 bases aligning to TRBD2. The CDR3 runs 17 residues. Trimming at V came to 5 bases and at J to 10 bases, leaving 13 bases not matched to a gene. CDR1 and CDR2 from the germline V gene are MNHEY and SVGEGT. In DNA form, the CDR3 reads TGTGCCAGCAGTCACCAAATGGGACTAGCGGGAGTTTGGGAGCAGTTCTTC. Its translation is CASSHQMGLAGVWEQFF.

Only a few counts were recorded for this clonotype. The genes are TRBV29-1 and TRBJ1-3, with D unresolved. In germline, CDR1 is SQVTM, CDR2 ANQGSEA. Trimming removed 6 bases from V and 3 bases from J, with 12 bases in between. The CDR3 has 13 residues. CDR3 loop: CSVLGDVGNTIYF. For the CDR3, the DNA is TGCAGCGTCTTGGGAGATGTTGGAAACACCATATATTTT. The variable domain in full, completed from reference TRBV29-1 and TRBJ1-3, reads SAVISQKPSRDICQRGTSLTIQCQVDSQVTMMFWYRQQPGQSLTLIATANQGSEATYESGFVIDKFPISRPNLTFSTLTVSNMSPEDSSIYLCSVLGDVGNTIYFGEGSWLTVV.

The chain carries TRBV20-1 and TRBJ1-5; no clear D. Germline loops: CDR1 DFQATT, CDR2 SNEGSKA (reference sequence). The CDR3 loop spans 13 amino acids. Trimming removed 3 bases from V and 0 bases from J, with 6 bases in between. In nucleotides, the CDR3 is TGCAGTGCTAGTACCGTTAGCAATCAGCCCCAGCATTTT. Its protein is CSASTVSNQPQHF.

V and J are TRBV7-3 and TRBJ2-1; a weak D match, TRBD1 (6 bases). The J call is doubtful: the DNA matches TRBJ2-7 better. The CDR3 is 16 amino acids. The germline V gene has CDR1 SGHTA and CDR2 FQGTGA. The DNA of the CDR3 is TGTGCCAGCAGCTTCACAGGGACCAGCTCCTACAATGAGCAGTACTTC. Protein product: CASSFTGTSSYNEQYF.

In this sample, this clonotype turned up once. The CDR3 DNA follows: TGTGCCATCAGTGCGGGGCAGGGAGAGACCCAGTACTTC. It specifies CAISAGQGETQYF. The V and J genes are TRBV10-3 and TRBJ2-5, with D perhaps TRBD1 or TRBD2 (5 bases each). V was shortened by 4 bases and J by 4 bases, with 10 bases between the two germline ends. CDR3 size: 13 residues. The germline V gene has CDR1 ENHRY and CDR2 SYGVKD.

The chain employs TRBV5-1 and TRBJ2-3; D gene uncertain. CDR1 is SGHRS, CDR2 YFSETQ, per germline. Trimming removed 0 bases at V and 3 bases at J, with 8 bases between. This CDR3 comprises 14 residues. The CDR3 nucleotides read TGCGCCAGCAGCTTGGCCGACTTGACAGATACGCAGTATTTT. It is translated as CASSLADLTDTQYF.

This clonotype was recorded once. This rearrangement joins TRBV27 to TRBJ1-5, with unresolved D. Trimming shortened V by 2 bases and J by 0 bases, and 5 bases separated the two germline ends. This CDR3 comprises 14 residues. Germline-derived CDR1 and CDR2 are MNHEY and SMNVEV (reference sequence). This CDR3 reads CASSLSYSNQPQHF. The CDR3 nucleotides are TGTGCCAGCAGTTTAAGCTATAGCAATCAGCCCCAGCATTTT.

The V gene is TRBV12-3 or TRBV12-4, the J gene TRBJ2-4, with TRBD2 matching 7 bases. The last part of the DNA fits TRBJ2-5 better; the J call may be wrong. The CDR3 sequence is 14 residues long. CDR3 in DNA: TGTGCCAGCAGTCTCAGGGAGGGGCGAGAGACCCAGTACTTC. It translates to CASSLREGRETQYF.

The chain couples TRBV3-1 to TRBJ2-1, with D maybe TRBD1 (6 bases). Germline loops: CDR1 LGHDT, CDR2 YNNKEL (reference sequence). This CDR3 has 12 amino acids. Trimming shortened V by 4 bases and J by 7 bases, and 8 bases separated the two germline ends. The CDR3 DNA follows: TGTGCCAGCAGCCGACAGGTTAATGAGCAGTTCTTC. It encodes CASSRQVNEQFF.

The V call is TRBV7-2, the J call TRBJ2-1; 9 nucleotides match TRBD2. Per germline, CDR1 SGHTA and CDR2 FQGNSA. V lost 6 bases to trimming and J lost 4 bases; unmatched junction nucleotides: 10. The CDR3 loop spans 16 amino acids. DNA of the CDR3: TGTGCCAGCAGTCATAGGCGACTAGCGGCGTACAATGAGCAGTTCTTC. Encoded protein: CASSHRRLAAYNEQFF.

V usage is TRBV3-1 and J usage is TRBJ1-2; D ambiguous. Trimming took 3 bases from V and 2 from J, leaving 19 bases between them. The CDR3 has 17 residues. In germline, CDR1 is LGHDT, CDR2 YNNKEL (reference sequence). CDR3 in DNA: TGTGCCAGCAGCCATTCTGCCCGGCACCGAGGGAACTATGGCTACACCTTC. Residues: CASSHSARHRGNYGYTF. Variable domain in full (rest from reference TRBV3-1 and TRBJ1-2): DTAVSQTPKYLVTQMGNDKSIKCEQNLGHDTMYWYKQDSKKFLKIMFSYNNKELIINETVPNRFSPKSPDKAHLNLHINSLELGDSAVYFCASSHSARHRGNYGYTFGSGTRLTVV.

This clonotype was seen ten or more times. The CDR3 sequence is CASSLWERTDTQYF. The CDR3 DNA reads as TGTGCCAGCAGTTTGTGGGAGCGTACAGATACGCAGTATTTT. This rearrangement joins TRBV6-2 or TRBV6-3 to TRBJ2-3, with D tentatively TRBD2 (5 bases). CDR3 size: 14 residues. Germline-derived CDR1 and CDR2 are MNHEY and SVGEGT. The V gene lost 4 bases and the J gene lost 3 bases, with 11 bases spanning the gap.

A note on this clonotype: The conserved closing phenylalanine or tryptophan is absent in this CDR3, likely reflecting a read error. The DNA is left out, because the CDR3 cannot be placed on it with certainty; the CDR3 is given as TCRdb lists it. This chain uses TRBV21-1 with TRBJ2-5; TRBD2, the table's D call, lacks a check against the DNA. TRBV21-1 is a listed pseudogene. The CDR3 is 15 residues long, counting both termini. This CDR3 is CASNTLAGGKRPSTS.

In regard to this clonotype: Mismatch with germline at one junction end may stem from a read error. The chain couples TRBV18 to TRBJ1-1; D unclear. Germline V gives CDR1 KGHSH, CDR2 LQKENI. The CDR3 is 12 amino acids. CDR3 bases: TGTGTCAGCTCACTTACCACCGGAGAAGCTTTCTTT. Protein sequence: CVSSLTTGEAFF.

The chain recombines TRBV6-5 with TRBJ2-1, with D perhaps TRBD1 (6 bases). The germline V gene has CDR1 MNHEY and CDR2 SVGAGI. The V and J ends lost 7 bases and 7 bases respectively, with 14 bases between them. This CDR3 has 13 residues. The CDR3 sequence is CASTRTALNEQFF. The CDR3 nucleotides are TGTGCCAGCACCCGGACAGCCCTAAATGAGCAGTTCTTC.

There are a few counts of this clonotype. Written as DNA, the CDR3 is TGTGCCAGCAGTTTTGCCCTTGGGGACAGGGGAGCAGCTAACTATGGCTACACCTTC. It yields the protein CASSFALGDRGAANYGYTF. V and J are TRBV27 and TRBJ1-2, with 10 bases identical to TRBD1. The CDR3 sequence is 19 residues long. CDR1 MNHEY and CDR2 SMNVEV come from the germline V gene (reference sequence). Trimming removed 3 bases from V and 0 bases from J; junction bases left unmatched: 13.

V gene TRBV7-2 combines with J gene TRBJ2-5, with D perhaps given as TRBD1 or TRBD2 (5 bases each). V lost 4 bases and J 11 bases, leaving 23 bases between the germline ends. CDR1 SGHTA and CDR2 FQGNSA come from the germline V gene. The CDR3 consists of 15 residues. The CDR3 loop reads CASSSLGDLTLEQYF. DNA of the CDR3: TGTGCCAGCAGCTCCCTCGGGGACCTTACACTAGAGCAGTACTTC.

To note about this clonotype: At one end, the junction sequence differs from germline, possibly due to a read error. This chain links TRBV6-6 with TRBJ2-3; D remains ambiguous. The CDR3 extends over 14 amino acids. Per the germline V gene, CDR1 is MNHNY and CDR2 is SVGAGI (reference sequence). The CDR3 loop reads CAGSYGGRADTQYF. The CDR3 nucleotides are TGTGCCGGCAGTTACGGTGGCCGGGCAGATACGCAGTATTTT.

There are a few counts of this clonotype. The V gene is TRBV4-2, the J gene TRBJ2-7; TRBD2 matches at 9 bases. The trim removed 1 base at V and 6 bases at J, leaving 7 bases unmatched. CDR3 length: 15 amino acids. Looked up from germline, CDR1 is LGHNA and CDR2 is YNFKEQ. CDR3 residues: CASSQVGTSPAEQYF. In DNA form, the CDR3 reads TGTGCCAGCAGCCAAGTGGGGACTAGCCCTGCCGAGCAGTACTTC.

On this clonotype: The junction departs from germline at one end; a sequencing error may be responsible. The rearrangement uses TRBV7-9 and TRBJ2-3; perhaps TRBD2 as D (6 bases). Germline CDR1 SEHNR, CDR2 FQNEAQ (reference sequence). The CDR3 has 15 residues. The CDR3 protein is CSSSLAVGSTDTQYF. The CDR3 bases are TGTTCCAGCAGCTTAGCGGTCGGTAGCACAGATACGCAGTATTTT.

Turning to this clonotype: The junction departs from germline at one end; a sequencing error may be responsible. The chain employs TRBV4-3 and TRBJ2-3; 8 positions agree with TRBD2. CDR1 is LGHNA, CDR2 YSLEER, per germline. The CDR3 covers 16 residues. CDR3: CPSSPSLSGSTDTQYF. The CDR3 DNA follows: TGCCCCAGCAGCCCGAGCCTAAGCGGGAGTACAGATACGCAGTATTTT.

This clonotype was seen just once. The rearrangement links TRBV7-9 to TRBJ2-4; the D gene could be TRBD1 or TRBD2 (6 bases each). The V and J ends lost 3 bases and 7 bases respectively, with 22 bases between them. CDR1 and CDR2 (germline): SEHNR, FQNEAQ (reference sequence). The CDR3 is 17 amino acids. The CDR3 sequence is CASSFLVGGGGWNIQYF. The DNA of the CDR3 is TGTGCCAGCAGCTTCTTGGTAGGAGGAGGGGGTTGGAACATTCAGTACTTC.

The genes are TRBV3-1 and TRBJ1-1; 9 nucleotides line up with TRBD1. CDR3 length equals 14 residues. V gave up 3 bases and J gave up 5 bases; unmatched junction bases: 4. Germline CDR1 is LGHDT and CDR2 is YNNKEL (reference sequence). The CDR3 protein is CASSHGTGRTEAFF. CDR3 coding DNA: TGTGCCAGCAGCCATGGGACAGGGAGGACTGAAGCTTTCTTT.

The sample holds a few counts of this clonotype. The chain carries TRBV12-3 or TRBV12-4 and TRBJ2-7, with 14 bases fitting TRBD2. The length of the CDR3 is 15 residues. Unmatched junction bases numbered 4, after V lost 6 bases and J lost 3 bases. CDR3 sequence reads: CASRRGTSGSYEQYF. The DNA of the CDR3 is TGTGCCAGCAGACGAGGGACTAGCGGGAGCTACGAGCAGTACTTC.

Turning to this clonotype: At one end, the junction sequence differs from germline, possibly due to a read error. The V call is TRBV6-6, the J call TRBJ2-7, with 9 bases lining up with TRBD1. The CDR3 is made up of 15 amino acids. Germline-derived CDR1 and CDR2 are MNHNY and SVGAGI (reference sequence). The CDR3 coding sequence is TGTGCCGGCAGGCCCCGGGACAGGGAGATCTACGAGCAGTACTTC. Translation gives CAGRPRDREIYEQYF.

The sample holds a few counts of this clonotype. The rearrangement uses TRBV5-1 and TRBJ2-7; TRBD1 agrees at 10 bases. CDR3 length equals 16 residues. Germline CDR1 is SGHRS and CDR2 is YFSETQ. Trimming removed 3 bases from V and 3 bases from J; junction bases left unmatched: 9. CDR3 nucleotide sequence: TGCGCCAGCAGCTCCCAGACAGGGGGCGCAAGCTACGAGCAGTACTTC. Translating gives CASSSQTGGASYEQYF.

The V gene is TRBV6-6, the J gene TRBJ2-4; D unclear. The J call may be mistaken, given a closer DNA end match to TRBJ2-7. The CDR3 contains 12 residues. The V gene's germline CDR1 is MNHNY and CDR2 SVGAGI (reference sequence). CDR3 loop: CASSYKGYEQYF. The CDR3 nucleotides read TGTGCCAGCAGTTACAAAGGTTACGAGCAGTACTTC.

This chain links TRBV28 with TRBJ1-5; tentatively, D is TRBD1 (6 bases). Trimming pared 5 bases from V and 7 bases from J, leaving 21 bases between. This CDR3 comprises 16 residues. Germline V gene lookup returns CDR1 MDHEN and CDR2 SYDVKM. CDR3 amino acids: CASSPQGKGDRQPQHF. The CDR3 DNA is TGTGCCAGCAGTCCCCAGGGGAAAGGGGACCGACAGCCCCAGCATTTT. Supplemented by reference TRBV28 and TRBJ1-5, the full variable domain reads DVKVTQSSRYLVKRTGEKVFLECVQDMDHENMFWYRQDPGLGLRLIYFSYDVKMKEKGDIPEGYSVSREKKERFSLILESASTNQTSMYLCASSPQGKGDRQPQHFGDGTRLSIL.

The chain combines TRBV7-9 with TRBJ2-4; a weak D match, TRBD2 (5 bases). Germline CDR1 SEHNR, CDR2 FQNEAQ (reference sequence). The ends were cut back, 5 bases at V and 13 bases at J, with 21 bases in the middle. The CDR3 has 14 residues. CDR3 in DNA: TGTGCCAGCAGCCCCCGGGATAGCTCTATTGAGCAGTACTTC. It is translated as CASSPRDSSIEQYF.

The chain has TRBV4-2 and TRBJ2-2; 8 bases agree with TRBD2. CDR1 is LGHNA, CDR2 YNFKEQ, per germline. This CDR3 spans 16 amino acids. Losses at the gene ends were 3 bases for V and 5 bases for J; bases not matched to a gene: 8. In DNA form, the CDR3 reads TGTGCCAGCAGCCAGAAGAGCGGGAGAAGTACCGGGGAGCTGTTTTTT. This translates into CASSQKSGRSTGELFF.